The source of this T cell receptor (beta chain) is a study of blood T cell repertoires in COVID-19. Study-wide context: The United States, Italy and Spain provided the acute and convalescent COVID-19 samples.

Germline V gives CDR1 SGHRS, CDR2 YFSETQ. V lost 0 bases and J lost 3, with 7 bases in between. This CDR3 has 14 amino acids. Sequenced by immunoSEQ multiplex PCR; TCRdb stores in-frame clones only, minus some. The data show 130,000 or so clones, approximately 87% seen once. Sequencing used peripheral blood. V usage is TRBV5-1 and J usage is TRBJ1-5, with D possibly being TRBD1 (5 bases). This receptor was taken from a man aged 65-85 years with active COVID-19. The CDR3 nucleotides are TGCGCCAGCAGCTTGGCGGGGGACAATCAGCCCCAGCATTTT. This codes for CASSLAGDNQPQHF. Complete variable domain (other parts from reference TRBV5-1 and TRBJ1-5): KAGVTQTPRYLIKTRGQQVTLSCSPISGHRSVSWYQQTPGQGLQFLFEYFSETQRNKGNFPGRFSGRQFSNSRSEMNVSTLELGDSALYLCASSLAGDNQPQHFGDGTRLSIL.